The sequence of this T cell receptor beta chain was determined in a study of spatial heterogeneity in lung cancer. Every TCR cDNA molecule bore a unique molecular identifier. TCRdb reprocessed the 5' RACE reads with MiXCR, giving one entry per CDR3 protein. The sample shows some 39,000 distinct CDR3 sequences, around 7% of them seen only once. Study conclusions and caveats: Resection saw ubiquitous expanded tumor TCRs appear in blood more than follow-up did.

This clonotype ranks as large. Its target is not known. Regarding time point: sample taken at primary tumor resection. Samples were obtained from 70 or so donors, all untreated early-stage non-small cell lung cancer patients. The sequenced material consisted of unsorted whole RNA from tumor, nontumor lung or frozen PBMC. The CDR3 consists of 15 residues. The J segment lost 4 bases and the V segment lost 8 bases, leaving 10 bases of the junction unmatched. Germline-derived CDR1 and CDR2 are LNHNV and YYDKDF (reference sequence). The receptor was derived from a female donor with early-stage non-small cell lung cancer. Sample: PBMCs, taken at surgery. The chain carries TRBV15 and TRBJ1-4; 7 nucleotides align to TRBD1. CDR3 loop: CATEMEGAFNEKLFF. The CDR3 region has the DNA TGTGCCACCGAGATGGAGGGGGCTTTTAATGAAAAACTGTTTTTT.